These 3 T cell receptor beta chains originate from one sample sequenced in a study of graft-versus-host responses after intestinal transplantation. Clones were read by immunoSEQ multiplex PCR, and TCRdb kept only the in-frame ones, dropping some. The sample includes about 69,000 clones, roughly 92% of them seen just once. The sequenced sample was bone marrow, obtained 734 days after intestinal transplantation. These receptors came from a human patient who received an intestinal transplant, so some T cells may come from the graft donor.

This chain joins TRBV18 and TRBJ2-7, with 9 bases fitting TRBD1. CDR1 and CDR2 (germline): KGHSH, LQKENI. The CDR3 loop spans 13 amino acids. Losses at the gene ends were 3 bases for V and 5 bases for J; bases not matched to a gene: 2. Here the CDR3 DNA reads TGTGCCAGCTCACCTACAGGGGGCCACGAGCAGTACTTC. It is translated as CASSPTGGHEQYF. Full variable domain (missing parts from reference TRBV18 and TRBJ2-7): NAGVMQNPRHLVRRRGQEARLRCSPMKGHSHVYWYRQLPEEGLKFMVYLQKENIIDESGMPKERFSAEFPKEGPSILRIQQVVRGDSAAYFCASSPTGGHEQYFGPGTRLTVT.

CDR3 loop: CASSLGRNGAQPQHF. The CDR3 nucleotides read TGTGCCAGCAGCTTAGGCAGGAATGGCGCTCAGCCCCAGCATTTT. The chain is built from TRBV7-9 and TRBJ1-5; D gene unclear. V lost 1 base and J lost 6, with 13 bases in between. The CDR3 contains 15 residues. The germline gives CDR1 SEHNR, CDR2 FQNEAQ (reference sequence).

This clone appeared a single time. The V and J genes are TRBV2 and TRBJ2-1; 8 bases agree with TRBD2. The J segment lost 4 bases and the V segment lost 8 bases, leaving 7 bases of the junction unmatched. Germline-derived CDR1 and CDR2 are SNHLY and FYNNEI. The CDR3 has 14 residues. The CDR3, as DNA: TGTGCCAGCCTCATACGGGGGGGATACAATGAGCAGTTCTTC. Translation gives CASLIRGGYNEQFF. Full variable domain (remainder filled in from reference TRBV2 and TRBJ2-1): EPEVTQTPSHQVTQMGQEVILRCVPISNHLYFYWYRQILGQKVEFLVSFYNNEISEKSEIFDDQFSVERPDGSNFTLKIRSTKLEDSAMYFCASLIRGGYNEQFFGPGTRLTVL.